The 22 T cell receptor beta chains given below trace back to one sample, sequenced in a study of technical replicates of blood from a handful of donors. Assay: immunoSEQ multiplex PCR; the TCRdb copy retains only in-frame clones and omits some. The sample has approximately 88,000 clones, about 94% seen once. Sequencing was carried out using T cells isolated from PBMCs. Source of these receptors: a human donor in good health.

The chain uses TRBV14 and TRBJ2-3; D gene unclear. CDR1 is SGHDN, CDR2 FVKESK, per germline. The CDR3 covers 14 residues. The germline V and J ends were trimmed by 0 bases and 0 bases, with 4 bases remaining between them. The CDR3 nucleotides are TGTGCCAGCAGCCAAGAACGGAGCACAGATACGCAGTATTTT. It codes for CASSQERSTDTQYF.

The CDR3 here is CASSGLAASTDTQYF. The DNA of the CDR3 is TGCGCCAGCAGTGGTCTAGCGGCAAGCACAGATACGCAGTATTTT. The chain couples TRBV10-1 to TRBJ2-3; 7 bases are a match to TRBD2. CDR1 and CDR2 (germline): WNHNN, SYGVQD (reference sequence). CDR3 length: 15 amino acids. V lost 4 bases, J lost 0 bases, and 4 bases stayed unmatched.

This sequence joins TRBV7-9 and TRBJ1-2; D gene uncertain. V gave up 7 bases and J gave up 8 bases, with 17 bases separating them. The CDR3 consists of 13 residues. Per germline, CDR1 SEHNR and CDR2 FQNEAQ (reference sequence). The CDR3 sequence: CASTRREGSGYTF. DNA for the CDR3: TGTGCCAGCACCCGTCGTGAGGGATCAGGCTACACCTTC.

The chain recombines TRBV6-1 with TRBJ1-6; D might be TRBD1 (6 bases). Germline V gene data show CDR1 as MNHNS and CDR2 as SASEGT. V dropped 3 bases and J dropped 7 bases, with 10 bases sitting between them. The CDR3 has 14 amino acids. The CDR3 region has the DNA TGTGCCAGCAGTGACGCAGGGGTGAATTCACCCCTCCACTTT. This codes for CASSDAGVNSPLHF.

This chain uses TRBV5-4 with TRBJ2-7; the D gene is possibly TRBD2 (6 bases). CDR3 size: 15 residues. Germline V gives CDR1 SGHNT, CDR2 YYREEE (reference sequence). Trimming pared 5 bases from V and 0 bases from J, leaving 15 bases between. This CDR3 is CASRGSGSVSYEQYF. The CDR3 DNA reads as TGTGCCAGCAGGGGAAGCGGGTCAGTCTCCTACGAGCAGTACTTC.

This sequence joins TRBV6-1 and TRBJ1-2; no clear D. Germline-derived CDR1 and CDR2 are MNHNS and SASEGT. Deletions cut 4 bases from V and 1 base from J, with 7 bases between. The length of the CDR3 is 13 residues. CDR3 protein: CASSVGSNYGYTF. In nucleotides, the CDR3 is TGTGCCAGCAGTGTGGGCAGTAACTATGGCTACACCTTC.

Written as DNA, the CDR3 is TGTGCCGATCCCCCACTAGCGGGGGCCCTGGGAGAGACCCAGTACTTC. Protein sequence: CADPPLAGALGETQYF. V is TRBV2 and J is TRBJ2-5; 11 bases are shared with TRBD2. The V segment lost 11 bases and the J segment 4 bases; nucleotides outside the gene matches: 15. The CDR3 runs 16 residues. Germline assignment: CDR1 SNHLY and CDR2 FYNNEI.

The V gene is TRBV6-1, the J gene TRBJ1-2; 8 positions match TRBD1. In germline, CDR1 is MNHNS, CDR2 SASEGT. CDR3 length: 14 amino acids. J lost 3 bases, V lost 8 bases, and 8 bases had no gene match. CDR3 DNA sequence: TGTGCCAGCCGGAGACAGGGGAAGGACTATGGCTACACCTTC. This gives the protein CASRRQGKDYGYTF.

CDR3: CASSQESGTHYEQYF. As DNA, the CDR3 is TGCGCCAGCAGCCAAGAATCCGGGACACACTACGAGCAGTACTTC. The rearrangement links TRBV4-1 to TRBJ2-7; a weak D match, TRBD1 (6 bases). This CDR3 has 15 residues. Germline CDR1 is MGHRA and CDR2 is YSYEKL. The ends were cut back, 0 bases at V and 3 bases at J, with 12 bases in the middle.

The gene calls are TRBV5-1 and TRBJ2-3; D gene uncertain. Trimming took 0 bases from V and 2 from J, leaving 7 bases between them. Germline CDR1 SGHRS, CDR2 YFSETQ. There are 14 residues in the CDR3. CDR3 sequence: CASSLETYTDTQYF. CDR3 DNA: TGCGCCAGCAGCTTGGAAACTTACACAGATACGCAGTATTTT.

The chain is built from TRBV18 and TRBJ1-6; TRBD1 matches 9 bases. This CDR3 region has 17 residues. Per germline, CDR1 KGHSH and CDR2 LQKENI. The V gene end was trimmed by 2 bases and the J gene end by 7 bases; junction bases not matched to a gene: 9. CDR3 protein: CASSPMGQGGLNSPLHF. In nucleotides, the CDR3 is TGTGCCAGCTCACCAATGGGACAGGGTGGGTTAAATTCACCCCTCCACTTT.

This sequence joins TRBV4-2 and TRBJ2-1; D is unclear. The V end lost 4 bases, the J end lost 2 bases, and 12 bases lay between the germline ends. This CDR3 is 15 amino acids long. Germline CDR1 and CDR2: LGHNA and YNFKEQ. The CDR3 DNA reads TGTGCCAGCAGCCCGCAGGCTTCTCCCTACAATGAGCAGTTCTTC. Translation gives CASSPQASPYNEQFF.

The CDR3 region is CASSIGQGGNRSNQPQHF. CDR3 nucleotide sequence: TGTGCCAGCAGCATCGGACAGGGGGGTAATCGTAGCAATCAGCCCCAGCATTTT. The chain employs TRBV7-9 and TRBJ1-5; TRBD1 matches at 10 bases. Losses at the gene ends were 5 bases for V and 0 bases for J; bases not matched to a gene: 10. CDR3 length equals 18 residues. Germline CDR1 is SEHNR and CDR2 is FQNEAQ (reference sequence).

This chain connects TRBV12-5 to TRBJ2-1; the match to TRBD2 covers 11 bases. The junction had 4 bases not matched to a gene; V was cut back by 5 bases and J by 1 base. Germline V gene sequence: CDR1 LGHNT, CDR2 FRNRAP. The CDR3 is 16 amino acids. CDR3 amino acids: CASGGIAGGSYNEQFF. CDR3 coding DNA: TGTGCTAGTGGTGGGATAGCGGGGGGGTCCTACAATGAGCAGTTCTTC.

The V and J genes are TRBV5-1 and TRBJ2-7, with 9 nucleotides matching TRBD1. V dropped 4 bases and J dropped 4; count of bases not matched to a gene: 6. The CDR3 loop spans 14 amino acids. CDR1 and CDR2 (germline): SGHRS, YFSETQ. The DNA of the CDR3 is TGCGCCAGCAGCCCAGACAGGGGGGATTACGAGCAGTACTTC. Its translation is CASSPDRGDYEQYF.

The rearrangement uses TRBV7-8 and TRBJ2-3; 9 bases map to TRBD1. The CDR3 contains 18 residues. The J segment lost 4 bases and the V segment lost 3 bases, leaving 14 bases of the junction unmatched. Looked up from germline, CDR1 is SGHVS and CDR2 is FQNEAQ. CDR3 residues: CASSFPRDGDREADTQYF. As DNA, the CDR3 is TGTGCCAGCAGCTTTCCAAGGGATGGGGACAGGGAGGCAGATACGCAGTATTTT. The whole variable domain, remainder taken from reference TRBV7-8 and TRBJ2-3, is GAGVSQSPRYKVAKRGQDVALRCDPISGHVSLFWYQQALGQGPEFLTYFQNEAQLDKSGLPSDRFFAERPEGSVSTLKIQRTQQEDSAVYLCASSFPRDGDREADTQYFGPGTRLTVL.

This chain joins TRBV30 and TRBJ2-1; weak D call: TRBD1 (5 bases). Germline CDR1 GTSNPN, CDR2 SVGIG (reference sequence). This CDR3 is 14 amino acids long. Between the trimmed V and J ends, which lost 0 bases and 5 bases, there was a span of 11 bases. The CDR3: CAWSVGLGNNEQFF. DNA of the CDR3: TGTGCCTGGAGTGTGGGGCTCGGAAACAATGAGCAGTTCTTC.

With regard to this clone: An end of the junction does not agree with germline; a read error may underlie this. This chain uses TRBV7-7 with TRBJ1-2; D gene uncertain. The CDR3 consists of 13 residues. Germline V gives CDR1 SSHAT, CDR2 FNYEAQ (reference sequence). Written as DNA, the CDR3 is TGTGCTAGCAGCTTATATGGGGAGGACGGCTACACCTTC. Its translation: CASSLYGEDGYTF.

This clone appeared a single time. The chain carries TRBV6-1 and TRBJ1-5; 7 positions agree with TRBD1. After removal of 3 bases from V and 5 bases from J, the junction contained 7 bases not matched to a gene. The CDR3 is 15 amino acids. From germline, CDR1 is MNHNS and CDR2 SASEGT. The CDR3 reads CASSDPTGWYQPQHF. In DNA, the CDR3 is TGTGCCAGCAGTGACCCGACAGGGTGGTATCAGCCCCAGCATTTT.

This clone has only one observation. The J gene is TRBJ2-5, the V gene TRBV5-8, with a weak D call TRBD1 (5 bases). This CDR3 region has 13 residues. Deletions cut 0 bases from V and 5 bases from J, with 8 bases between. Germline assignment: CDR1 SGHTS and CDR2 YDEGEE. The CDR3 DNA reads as TGTGCCAGCAGCTTGGGGGGCTGGGAGACCCAGTACTTC. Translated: CASSLGGWETQYF.

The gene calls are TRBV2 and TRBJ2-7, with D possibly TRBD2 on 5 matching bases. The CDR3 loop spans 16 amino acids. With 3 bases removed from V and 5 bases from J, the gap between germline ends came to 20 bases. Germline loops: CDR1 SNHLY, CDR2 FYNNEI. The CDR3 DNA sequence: TGTGCCAGCAGTGACACATCCCCCACTAGTTTCGACGAGCAGTACTTC. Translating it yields CASSDTSPTSFDEQYF.

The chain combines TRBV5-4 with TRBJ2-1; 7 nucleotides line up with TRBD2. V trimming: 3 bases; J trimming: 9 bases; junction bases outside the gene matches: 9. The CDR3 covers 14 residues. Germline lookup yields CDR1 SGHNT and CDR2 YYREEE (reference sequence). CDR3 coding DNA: TGTGCCAGCAGCTCTGGGGAGGGCGTGGGTGAGCAGTTCTTC. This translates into CASSSGEGVGEQFF.